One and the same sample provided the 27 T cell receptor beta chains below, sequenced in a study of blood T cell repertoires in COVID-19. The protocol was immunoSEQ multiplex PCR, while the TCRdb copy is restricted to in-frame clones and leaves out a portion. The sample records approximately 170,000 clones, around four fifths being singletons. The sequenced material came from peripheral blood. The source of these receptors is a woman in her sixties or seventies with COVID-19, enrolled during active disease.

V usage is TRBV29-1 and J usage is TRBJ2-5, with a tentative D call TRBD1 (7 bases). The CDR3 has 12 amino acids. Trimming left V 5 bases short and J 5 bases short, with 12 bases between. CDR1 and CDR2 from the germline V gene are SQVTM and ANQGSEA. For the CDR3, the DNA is TGCAGCGTTAGTCCAGGGGGGGAGACCCAGTACTTC. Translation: CSVSPGGETQYF.

The CDR3 spells CASSLGGVGDTQYF. CDR3 sequence (DNA): TGTGCCAGCAGCTTAGGGGGGGTTGGCGATACGCAGTATTTT. The chain is built from TRBV7-7 and TRBJ2-3; D might be TRBD2 (6 bases). V dropped 1 base and J dropped 6 bases, with 11 bases sitting between them. Germline lookup yields CDR1 SSHAT and CDR2 FNYEAQ (reference sequence). The CDR3 runs to 14 residues.

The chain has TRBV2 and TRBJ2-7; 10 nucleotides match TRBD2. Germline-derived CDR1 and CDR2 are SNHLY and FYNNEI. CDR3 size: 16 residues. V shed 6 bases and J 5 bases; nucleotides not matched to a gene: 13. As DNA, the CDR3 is TGTGCCAGCAGGGGGGGAGCTAGCGGGAGTTTCCACGAGCAGTACTTC. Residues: CASRGGASGSFHEQYF.

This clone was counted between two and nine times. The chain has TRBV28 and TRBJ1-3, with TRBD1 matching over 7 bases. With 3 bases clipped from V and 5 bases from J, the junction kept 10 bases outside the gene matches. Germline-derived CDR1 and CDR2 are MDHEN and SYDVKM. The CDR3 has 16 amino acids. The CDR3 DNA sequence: TGTGCCAGCAGTTTTATTAATCCAGGGGGAAGAAACACCATATATTTT. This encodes CASSFINPGGRNTIYF.

The DNA of the CDR3 is TGTGCCAGTACCCCTGAGACAGTTGGGTCACCCCTCCACTTT. It yields the protein CASTPETVGSPLHF. The gene calls are TRBV19 and TRBJ1-6; a possible D gene is TRBD1 (5 bases). V lost 7 bases to trimming and J lost 10 bases, with 17 bases between them. CDR1 LNHDA and CDR2 SQIVND come from the germline V gene (reference sequence). There are 14 residues in the CDR3.

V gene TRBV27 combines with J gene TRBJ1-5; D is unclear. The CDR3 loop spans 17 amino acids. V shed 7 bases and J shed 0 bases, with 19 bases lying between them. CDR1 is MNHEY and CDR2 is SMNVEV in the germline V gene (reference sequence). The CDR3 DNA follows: TGTGCCAGCACCCCTCGCGGGCGGGGAGATAGCAATCAGCCCCAGCATTTT. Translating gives CASTPRGRGDSNQPQHF.

The DNA of the CDR3 is TGTGCCAGCAGCCGCAACAGGGGGCTGAACGAGCAGTACTTC. Amino acid sequence: CASSRNRGLNEQYF. The chain is built from TRBV28 and TRBJ2-7; 9 nucleotides agree with TRBD1. The CDR3 has 14 amino acids. Germline values: CDR1 MDHEN, CDR2 SYDVKM. The J segment lost 5 bases and the V segment lost 6 bases, leaving 8 bases of the junction unmatched.

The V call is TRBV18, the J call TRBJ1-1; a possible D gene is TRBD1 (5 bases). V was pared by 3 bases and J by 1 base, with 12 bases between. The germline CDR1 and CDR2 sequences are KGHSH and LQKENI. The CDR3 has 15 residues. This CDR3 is CASSPQDTRNTEAFF. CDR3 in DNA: TGTGCCAGCTCACCCCAGGACACGAGGAACACTGAAGCTTTCTTT. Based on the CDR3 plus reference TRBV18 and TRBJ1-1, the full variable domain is NAGVMQNPRHLVRRRGQEARLRCSPMKGHSHVYWYRQLPEEGLKFMVYLQKENIIDESGMPKERFSAEFPKEGPSILRIQQVVRGDSAAYFCASSPQDTRNTEAFFGQGTRLTVV.

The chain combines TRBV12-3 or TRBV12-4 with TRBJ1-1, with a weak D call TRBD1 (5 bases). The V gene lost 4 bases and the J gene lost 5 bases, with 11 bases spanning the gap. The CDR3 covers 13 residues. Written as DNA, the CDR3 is TGTGCCAGCAGTTCCAGGGAAGGTACTGAAGCTTTCTTT. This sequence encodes CASSSREGTEAFF.

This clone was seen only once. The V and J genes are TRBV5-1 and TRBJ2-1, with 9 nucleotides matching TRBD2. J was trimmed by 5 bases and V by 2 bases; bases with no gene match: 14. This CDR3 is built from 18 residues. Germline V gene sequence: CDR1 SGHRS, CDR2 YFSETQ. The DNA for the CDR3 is TGCGCCAGCAGCTTACGCTCTGGGACTAGCCGGAGCCACAATGAGCAGTTCTTC. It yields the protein CASSLRSGTSRSHNEQFF. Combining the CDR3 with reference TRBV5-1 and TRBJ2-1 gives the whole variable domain KAGVTQTPRYLIKTRGQQVTLSCSPISGHRSVSWYQQTPGQGLQFLFEYFSETQRNKGNFPGRFSGRQFSNSRSEMNVSTLELGDSALYLCASSLRSGTSRSHNEQFFGPGTRLTVL.

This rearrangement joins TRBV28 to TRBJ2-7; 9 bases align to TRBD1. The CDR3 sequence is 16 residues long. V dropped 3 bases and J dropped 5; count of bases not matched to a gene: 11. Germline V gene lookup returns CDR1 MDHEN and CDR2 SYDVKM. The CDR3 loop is CASSFFNRGQTDEQYF. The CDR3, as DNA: TGTGCCAGCAGTTTTTTCAACAGGGGGCAAACGGACGAGCAGTACTTC.

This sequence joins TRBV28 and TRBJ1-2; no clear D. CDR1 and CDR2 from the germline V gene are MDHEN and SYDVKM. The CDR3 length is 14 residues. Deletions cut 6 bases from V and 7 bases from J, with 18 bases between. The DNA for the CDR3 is TGTGCCAGCAGACAGCAATCAAACTCGATTGGCTACACCTTC. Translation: CASRQQSNSIGYTF.

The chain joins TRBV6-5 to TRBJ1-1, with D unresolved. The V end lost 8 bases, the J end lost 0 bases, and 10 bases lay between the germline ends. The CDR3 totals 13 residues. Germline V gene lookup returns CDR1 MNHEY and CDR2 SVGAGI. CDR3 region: CASRSRLNTEAFF. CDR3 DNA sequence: TGTGCCAGCCGTAGCAGATTGAACACTGAAGCTTTCTTT.

The CDR3 DNA reads as TGTGCCAGCAGCTTAAAACCCGGACAGAATTCACCCCTCCACTTT. Translating gives CASSLKPGQNSPLHF. The V gene is TRBV7-3, the J gene TRBJ1-6, with D possibly matching TRBD1 (6 bases). Germline V gene sequence: CDR1 SGHTA, CDR2 FQGTGA. V was cut by 1 base and J by 7 bases, with 11 bases left in between. The CDR3 sequence is 15 residues long.

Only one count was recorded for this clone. In DNA, the CDR3 is TGTGCCAGCAGCTCGGGGAACACTGAAGCTTTCTTT. Amino acid sequence: CASSSGNTEAFF. The V and J genes are TRBV5-6 and TRBJ1-1; no firm D call. V was clipped by 3 bases and J by 1 base, with 4 bases between them. The CDR3 is 12 amino acids. Germline lookup yields CDR1 SGHDT and CDR2 YYEEEE.

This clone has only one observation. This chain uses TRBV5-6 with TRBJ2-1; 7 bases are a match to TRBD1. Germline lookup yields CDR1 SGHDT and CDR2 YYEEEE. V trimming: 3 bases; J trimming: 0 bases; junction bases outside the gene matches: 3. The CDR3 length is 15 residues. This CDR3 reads CASSYGTVSYNEQFF. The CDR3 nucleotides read TGTGCCAGCAGCTACGGGACAGTCTCCTACAATGAGCAGTTCTTC.

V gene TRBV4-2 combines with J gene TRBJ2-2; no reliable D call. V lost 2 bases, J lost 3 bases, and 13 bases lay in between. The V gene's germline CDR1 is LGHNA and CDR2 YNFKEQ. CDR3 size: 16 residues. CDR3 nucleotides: TGTGCCAGCAGCCAAAAGATCGTCTCAGACACCGGGGAGCTGTTTTTT. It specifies CASSQKIVSDTGELFF.

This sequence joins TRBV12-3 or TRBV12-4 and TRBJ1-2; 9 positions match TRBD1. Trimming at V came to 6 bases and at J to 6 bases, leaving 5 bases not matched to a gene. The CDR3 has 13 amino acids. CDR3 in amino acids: CASRAGTGHGYTF. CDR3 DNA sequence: TGTGCCAGCAGAGCCGGGACAGGGCATGGCTACACCTTC.

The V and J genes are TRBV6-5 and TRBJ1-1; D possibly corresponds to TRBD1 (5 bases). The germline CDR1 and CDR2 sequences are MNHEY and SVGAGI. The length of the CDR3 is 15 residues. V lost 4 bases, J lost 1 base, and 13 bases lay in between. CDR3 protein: CASSFHGHENTEAFF. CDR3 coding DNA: TGTGCCAGCAGTTTTCACGGACACGAGAACACTGAAGCTTTCTTT.

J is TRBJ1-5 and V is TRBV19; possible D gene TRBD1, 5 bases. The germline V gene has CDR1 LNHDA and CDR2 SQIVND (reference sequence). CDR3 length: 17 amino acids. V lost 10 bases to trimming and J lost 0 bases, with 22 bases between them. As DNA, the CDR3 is TGTGCCACGACCAAGGACGCCGGGACTTATAGCAATCAGCCCCAGCATTTT. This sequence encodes CATTKDAGTYSNQPQHF.

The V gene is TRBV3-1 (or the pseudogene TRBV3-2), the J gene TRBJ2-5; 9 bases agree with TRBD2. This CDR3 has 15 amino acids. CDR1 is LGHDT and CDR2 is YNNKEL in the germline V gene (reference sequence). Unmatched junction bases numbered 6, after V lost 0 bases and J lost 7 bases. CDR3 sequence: CASSQDLRAGGTQYF. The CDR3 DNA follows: TGTGCCAGCAGCCAAGATCTTCGAGCGGGAGGGACCCAGTACTTC.

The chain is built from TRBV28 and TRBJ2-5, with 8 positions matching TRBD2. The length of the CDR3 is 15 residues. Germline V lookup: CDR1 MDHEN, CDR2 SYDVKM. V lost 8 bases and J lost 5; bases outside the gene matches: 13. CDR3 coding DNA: TGTGCCAGCGGCCAGGCGGGGGGCAAGGGGGAGACCCAGTACTTC. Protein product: CASGQAGGKGETQYF. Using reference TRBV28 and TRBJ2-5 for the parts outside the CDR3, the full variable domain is DVKVTQSSRYLVKRTGEKVFLECVQDMDHENMFWYRQDPGLGLRLIYFSYDVKMKEKGDIPEGYSVSREKKERFSLILESASTNQTSMYLCASGQAGGKGETQYFGPGTRLLVL.

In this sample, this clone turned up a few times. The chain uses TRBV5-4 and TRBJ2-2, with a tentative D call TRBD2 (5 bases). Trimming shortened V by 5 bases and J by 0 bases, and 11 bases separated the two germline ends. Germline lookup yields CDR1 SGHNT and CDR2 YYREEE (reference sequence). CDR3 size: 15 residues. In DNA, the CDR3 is TGTGCCAGCAGGGCCGGGGTACCGAACACCGGGGAGCTGTTTTTT. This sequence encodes CASRAGVPNTGELFF.

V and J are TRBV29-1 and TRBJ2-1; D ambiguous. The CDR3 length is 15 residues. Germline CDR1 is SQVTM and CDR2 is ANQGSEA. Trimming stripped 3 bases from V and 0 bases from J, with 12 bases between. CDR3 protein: CSVDDRTASYNEQFF. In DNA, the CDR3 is TGCAGCGTTGATGATAGAACCGCCTCCTACAATGAGCAGTTCTTC.

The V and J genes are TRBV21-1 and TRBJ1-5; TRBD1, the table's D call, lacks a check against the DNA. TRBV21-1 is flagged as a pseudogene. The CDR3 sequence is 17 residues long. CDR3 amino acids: CASSKEGWTAPDQPQHF. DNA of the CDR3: TGTGCCAGCAGCAAAGAAGGGTGGACAGCCCCGGATCAGCCCCAGCATTTT.

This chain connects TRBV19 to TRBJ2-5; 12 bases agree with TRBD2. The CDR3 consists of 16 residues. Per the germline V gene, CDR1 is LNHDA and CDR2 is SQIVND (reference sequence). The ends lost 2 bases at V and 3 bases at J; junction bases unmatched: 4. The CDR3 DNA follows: TGTGCCAGTAGTATAACGCGACTAGCGGGGGAAGAGACCCAGTACTTC. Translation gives CASSITRLAGEETQYF. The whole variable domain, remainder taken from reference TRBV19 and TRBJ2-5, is DGGITQSPKYLFRKEGQNVTLSCEQNLNHDAMYWYRQDPGQGLRLIYYSQIVNDFQKGDIAEGYSVSREKKESFPLTVTSAQKNPTAFYLCASSITRLAGEETQYFGPGTRLLVL.

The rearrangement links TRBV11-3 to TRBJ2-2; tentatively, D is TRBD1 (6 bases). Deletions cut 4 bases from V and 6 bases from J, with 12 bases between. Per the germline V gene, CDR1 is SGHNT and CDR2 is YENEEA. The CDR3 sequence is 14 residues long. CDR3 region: CASSYDRLAGELFF. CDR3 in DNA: TGTGCCAGCAGCTACGACAGGTTGGCCGGGGAGCTGTTTTTT.